The rows below give T cell receptor beta chains drawn from one sample of a study of blood T cell repertoires in COVID-19. Sequenced by immunoSEQ multiplex PCR; TCRdb stores in-frame clones only, minus some. The repertoire has about 200,000 clones, 84% of them found once; the top ten carry 5.1%. Sequenced input: peripheral blood. These receptors were collected from a woman between 70 and 85 years old with active or convalescent COVID-19. The CDR3 runs from the conserved cysteine through the conserved F or W. Each record gives: V gene, J gene, clone size, D gene, CDR3 protein, CDR3 DNA. D genes are given only for firm matches. Clone size is given for some rows only: seen once, a few or many times, or a class if the clone is expanded.

V: TRBV25-1; J: TRBJ1-1; size: .; D: .; CDR3: CASRAGSNTEAFF; DNA: TGTGCCAGCAGGGCAGGGTCGAACACTGAAGCTTTCTTT
V: TRBV6-6; J: TRBJ1-6; size: .; D: TRBD1; CDR3: CASSTGQSRGSPLHF; DNA: TGTGCCAGCTCCACGGGACAGTCACGGGGCTCACCCCTCCACTTT
V: TRBV3-1/TRBV3-2; J: TRBJ2-7; size: .; D: .; CDR3: CASSQDFSLGTNSYEQYF; DNA: TGTGCCAGCAGCCAAGATTTTTCCCTCGGGACAAACTCCTACGAGCAGTACTTC
V: TRBV4-1; J: TRBJ2-7; size: .; D: .; CDR3: CASSQEGGSSYEQYF; DNA: TGCGCCAGCAGCCAAGAAGGAGGGAGCTCCTACGAGCAGTACTTC
V: TRBV11-2; J: TRBJ2-3; size: .; D: .; CDR3: CASSLEGRYTDTQYF; DNA: TGTGCCAGCAGCTTAGAGGGGAGATACACAGATACGCAGTATTTT
V: TRBV11-2; J: TRBJ1-2; size: once; D: .; CDR3: CASSLVRDGRGYDGYTF; DNA: TGTGCCAGCAGCTTAGTAAGGGATGGCAGGGGCTACGATGGCTACACCTTC
V: TRBV5-4; J: TRBJ2-5; size: few; D: TRBD1; CDR3: CASSWDRLLETQYF; DNA: TGTGCCAGCAGCTGGGACAGGCTTCTCGAGACCCAGTACTTC
V: TRBV6-5; J: TRBJ2-7; size: .; D: TRBD1; CDR3: CASSNSGGHSYEQYF; DNA: TGTGCCAGCAGTAACTCAGGGGGCCATTCCTACGAGCAGTACTTC
V: TRBV23-1; J: TRBJ2-5; size: .; D: .; CDR3: CASSQYEGVIRPQETQYF; DNA: TGCGCCAGCAGTCAATATGAGGGGGTGATACGCCCGCAAGAGACCCAGTACTTC
V: TRBV27; J: TRBJ1-4; size: few; D: TRBD1; CDR3: CASTYRGTGRPNEKLFF; DNA: TGTGCCAGCACCTATCGCGGGACAGGGCGGCCTAATGAAAAACTGTTTTTT
V: TRBV7-2; J: TRBJ2-5; size: .; D: TRBD1; CDR3: CASSPGQVETQYF; DNA: TGTGCCAGCAGCCCGGGACAGGTAGAGACCCAGTACTTC
V: TRBV24-1; J: TRBJ1-2; size: .; D: .; CDR3: CATTDTNYGYTF; DNA: TGTGCCACGACGGACACTAACTATGGCTACACCTTC
V: TRBV5-4; J: TRBJ2-4; size: .; D: TRBD1; CDR3: CASSPGQGRAKNIQYF; DNA: TGTGCCAGCAGCCCGGGACAGGGAAGAGCCAAAAACATTCAGTACTTC
V: TRBV11-1; J: TRBJ1-1; size: .; D: TRBD1; CDR3: CASSPGDRASTEAFF; DNA: TGTGCCAGCAGCCCGGGGGACAGGGCTTCCACTGAAGCTTTCTTT
V: TRBV13; J: TRBJ2-1; size: few; D: .; CDR3: CASSLDSSSYNEQFF; DNA: TGTGCCAGCAGCTTAGACTCTAGCTCCTACAATGAGCAGTTCTTC
V: TRBV11-2; J: TRBJ1-2; size: .; D: .; CDR3: CASSLEGTSGGGYTF; DNA: TGTGCCAGCAGCTTAGAGGGGACATCGGGAGGGGGCTACACCTTC
V: TRBV11-3; J: TRBJ2-1; size: few; D: .; CDR3: CASSLLPWSNEQFF; DNA: TGTGCCAGCAGCCTACTACCTTGGAGCAATGAGCAGTTCTTC
V: TRBV3-1/TRBV3-2; J: TRBJ1-6; size: .; D: .; CDR3: CASSPWRGADSPLHF; DNA: TGTGCCAGCAGCCCCTGGAGGGGCGCTGATTCACCCCTCCACTTT
V: TRBV9; J: TRBJ2-5; size: .; D: TRBD1; CDR3: CASSVTGTETQYF; DNA: TGTGCCAGCAGCGTGACAGGGACGGAGACCCAGTACTTC
V: TRBV5-1; J: TRBJ2-5; size: .; D: TRBD2; CDR3: CASSPLAGVEETQYF; DNA: TGCGCCAGCAGCCCACTAGCGGGAGTCGAAGAGACCCAGTACTTC
V: TRBV28; J: TRBJ1-2; size: .; D: TRBD1; CDR3: CASRPLTGALNYGYTF; DNA: TGTGCCAGCAGACCATTAACAGGGGCTCTTAACTATGGCTACACCTTC
V: TRBV30; J: TRBJ2-1; size: .; D: TRBD2; CDR3: CAWSAGLAGGHEQFF; DNA: TGTGCCTGGAGTGCGGGACTAGCGGGAGGGCATGAGCAGTTCTTC
V: TRBV6-5; J: TRBJ2-7; size: .; D: .; CDR3: CASSTTGAYEQYF; DNA: TGTGCCAGCAGTACAACAGGAGCCTACGAGCAGTACTTC
V: TRBV4-1; J: TRBJ2-1; size: .; D: TRBD2; CDR3: CASSHTAGRGSGNNEQFF; DNA: TGCGCCAGCAGCCACACCGCGGGACGGGGTAGCGGGAACAATGAGCAGTTCTTC
V: TRBV4-1; J: TRBJ1-6; size: .; D: .; CDR3: CASSQARASPLHF; DNA: TGCGCCAGCAGCCAAGCGCGGGCTTCACCCCTCCACTTT
V: TRBV5-1; J: TRBJ1-4; size: .; D: .; CDR3: CASSSEGSYPNEKLFF; DNA: TGCGCCAGCAGCTCGGAGGGAAGCTATCCTAATGAAAAACTGTTTTTT
V: TRBV7-2; J: TRBJ2-7; size: .; D: TRBD2; CDR3: CASSSAGVGYEQYF; DNA: TGTGCCAGCAGCTCAGCGGGAGTGGGCTACGAGCAGTACTTC